What follows are 16 T cell receptor beta chains derived from one specimen sequenced in a study of neoadjuvant anti-PD-1 for oral cavity cancer (dated by TCRdb to 2020 to 2023). The time point label of this sample denotes: before neoadjuvant nivolumab. Receptor libraries were prepared by the immunoSEQ multiplex PCR assay. As stored in TCRdb, this immuneACCESS dataset retains in-frame rearrangements with V and J assigned. A fraction of the clones does not appear; measured against another copy, unresolved V genes explain less than half of the discrepancy, and the remainder lacks a known reason. The sample records more than 12,000 clones, approximately 71% of which are singletons. The top ten constitute roughly 2.9% of the sample. The sequences come from PBMCs, collected before nivolumab (anti-PD-1) treatment. The receptor set was obtained from a person aged 35 to 85 with oral cavity squamous cell carcinoma.

The chain carries TRBV4-1 and TRBJ2-7; 9 bases fit TRBD1. The CDR3 runs to 17 residues. V shed 4 bases, J shed 6 bases, and the junction held 16 bases outside the gene matches. Per germline, CDR1 MGHRA and CDR2 YSYEKL. The CDR3 nucleotides are TGCGCCAGCAGCCGGTTCCCGGGACAGGGAGGTTATGGCGAGCAGTACTTC. It codes for CASSRFPGQGGYGEQYF.

V is TRBV6-5 and J is TRBJ1-1; D remains unclear. Trimming took 6 bases from V and 3 from J, leaving 11 bases between them. Per germline, CDR1 MNHEY and CDR2 SVGAGI. The CDR3 is made up of 13 amino acids. CDR3 loop: CASSRTIDTEAFF. CDR3 coding DNA: TGTGCCAGCAGCCGGACCATCGACACTGAAGCTTTCTTT.

CDR3 nucleotides: TGTGCCAGCAGTCTATACCCTAACTATGGCTACACCTTC. It codes for CASSLYPNYGYTF. J is TRBJ1-2 and V is TRBV28; D is ambiguous. V was trimmed by 5 bases and J by 0 bases, leaving 7 bases between them. CDR1 and CDR2 (germline): MDHEN, SYDVKM. CDR3 length: 13 amino acids.

The rearrangement uses TRBV6-1 and TRBJ2-2; D gene ambiguous. Germline loops: CDR1 MNHNS, CDR2 SASEGT. The CDR3 has 15 amino acids. Between the trimmed V and J ends, which lost 10 bases and 2 bases, there was a span of 17 bases. The CDR3 here is CANHHPLVNTGELFF. CDR3 DNA sequence: TGTGCCAACCACCACCCGTTAGTTAACACCGGGGAGCTGTTTTTT.

The chain has TRBV13 and TRBJ2-7; no firm D call. Trimming removed 4 bases from V and 2 bases from J, with 12 bases in between. Germline values: CDR1 PRHDT, CDR2 FYEKMQ (reference sequence). The CDR3 is 14 amino acids. The CDR3 loop reads CASSSIGLPYEQYF. The CDR3 DNA is TGTGCCAGCAGCTCGATAGGGCTACCCTACGAGCAGTACTTC.

The rearrangement links TRBV6-1 to TRBJ2-7; 10 positions match TRBD1. The ends lost 3 bases at V and 4 bases at J; junction bases unmatched: 6. Germline V gene data show CDR1 as MNHNS and CDR2 as SASEGT. The CDR3 totals 15 residues. CDR3 sequence: CASSDMGQGQYEQYF. The CDR3 DNA sequence: TGTGCCAGCAGTGATATGGGACAGGGGCAATACGAGCAGTACTTC.

The chain carries TRBV9 and TRBJ1-4, with D maybe TRBD1 (6 bases). The CDR3 covers 16 residues. V was clipped by 3 bases and J by 7 bases, with 19 bases between them. CDR1 is SGDLS and CDR2 is YYNGEE in the germline V gene. The CDR3 reads CASSAHGQLASEKLFF. CDR3 bases: TGTGCCAGCAGCGCTCACGGACAGTTGGCCAGTGAAAAACTGTTTTTT.

This rearrangement joins TRBV5-3 to TRBJ1-2; no clear D. TRBV5-3 is noted as an ORF with a role that remains uncertain. This CDR3 has 13 amino acids. Trimming pared 0 bases from V and 2 bases from J, leaving 5 bases between. This CDR3 reads CARSLGGNYGYTF. CDR3 DNA sequence: TGTGCCAGAAGCTTGGGCGGAAACTATGGCTACACCTTC.

This chain connects TRBV5-1 to TRBJ2-7; no clear D gene. V lost 2 bases, J lost 4 bases, and 10 bases lay in between. CDR1 SGHRS and CDR2 YFSETQ come from the germline V gene. This CDR3 is built from 13 residues. CDR3 sequence reads: CASSLEPGYEQYF. CDR3 nucleotides: TGCGCCAGCAGCTTAGAACCAGGTTACGAGCAGTACTTC.

The rearrangement joins TRBV9 to TRBJ2-3; 8 nucleotides align to TRBD2. The J segment lost 6 bases and the V segment lost 5 bases, leaving 8 bases of the junction unmatched. The CDR3 totals 14 residues. Germline loops: CDR1 SGDLS, CDR2 YYNGEE. CDR3 sequence reads: CASSSGTQADTQYF. The CDR3 DNA is TGTGCCAGCAGTAGCGGGACCCAGGCGGATACGCAGTATTTT.

The V and J genes are TRBV2 and TRBJ2-5; perhaps TRBD2 as D (5 bases). Trimming left V 8 bases short and J 5 bases short, with 15 bases between. Germline V CDR1 and CDR2: SNHLY, FYNNEI. The CDR3 contains 13 residues. The CDR3 region is CASWEPPRETQYF. The CDR3 region has the DNA TGTGCCAGCTGGGAGCCTCCCAGGGAGACCCAGTACTTC.

V and J are TRBV27 and TRBJ2-1; D possibly corresponds to TRBD2 (6 bases). Trimming took 6 bases from V and 7 from J, leaving 19 bases between them. There are 15 residues in the CDR3. Germline CDR1 reads MNHEY; CDR2 reads SMNVEV (reference sequence). CDR3 in amino acids: CASSRRGTAVNEQFF. The CDR3 DNA sequence: TGTGCCAGCAGCCGCCGCGGGACTGCGGTGAATGAGCAGTTCTTC.

The chain recombines TRBV11-2 with TRBJ2-5, with TRBD2 identical over 11 bases. After removal of 5 bases from V and 4 bases from J, the junction contained 9 bases not matched to a gene. There are 16 residues in the CDR3. From germline, CDR1 is SGHAT and CDR2 FQNNGV. The CDR3 DNA is TGTGCCAGCAGCCCCCGACGGCTAGCGGGGGGAGAGACCCAGTACTTC. This sequence encodes CASSPRRLAGGETQYF.

The genes are TRBV30 and TRBJ2-5, with D unresolved. The CDR3 is made up of 12 amino acids. Trimming cost V 4 bases and J 2 bases, with 8 bases left between them. Per germline, CDR1 GTSNPN and CDR2 SVGIG (reference sequence). Written as DNA, the CDR3 is TGTGCCTGGAAGGGCGGACAAGAGACCCAGTACTTC. Residues: CAWKGGQETQYF.

This sequence joins TRBV11-3 and TRBJ1-4, with 7 bases lining up with TRBD1. The junction had 10 bases not matched to a gene; V was cut back by 4 bases and J by 8 bases. The germline V gene has CDR1 SGHNT and CDR2 YENEEA. The CDR3 loop spans 15 amino acids. DNA of the CDR3: TGTGCCAGCAGCTCAACAGGGGTTAGAAAGGAAAAACTGTTTTTT. It yields the protein CASSSTGVRKEKLFF.

The chain couples TRBV28 to TRBJ1-3, with TRBD1 matching over 9 bases. The CDR3 extends over 16 amino acids. The V segment lost 1 base and the J segment 4 bases; nucleotides outside the gene matches: 5. Germline lookup yields CDR1 MDHEN and CDR2 SYDVKM. The CDR3 reads CASSLSDRGSGNTIYF. CDR3 nucleotide sequence: TGTGCCAGCAGTTTATCCGACAGGGGGTCGGGAAACACCATATATTTT. The full variable domain, completed using reference TRBV28 and TRBJ1-3, is DVKVTQSSRYLVKRTGEKVFLECVQDMDHENMFWYRQDPGLGLRLIYFSYDVKMKEKGDIPEGYSVSREKKERFSLILESASTNQTSMYLCASSLSDRGSGNTIYFGEGSWLTVV.